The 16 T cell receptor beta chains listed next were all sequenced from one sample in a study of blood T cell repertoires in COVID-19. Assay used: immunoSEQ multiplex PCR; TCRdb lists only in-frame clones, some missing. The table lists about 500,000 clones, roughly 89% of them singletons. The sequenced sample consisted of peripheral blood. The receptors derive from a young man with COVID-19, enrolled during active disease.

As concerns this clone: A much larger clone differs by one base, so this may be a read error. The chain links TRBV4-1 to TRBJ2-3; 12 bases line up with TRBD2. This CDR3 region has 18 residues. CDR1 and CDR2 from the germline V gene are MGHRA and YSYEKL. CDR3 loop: CPSSRLDPTSGGRGTQYF. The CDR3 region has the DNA TGCCCCAGCAGCCGCCTCGACCCCACTAGCGGGGGGCGGGGGACGCAGTATTTT.

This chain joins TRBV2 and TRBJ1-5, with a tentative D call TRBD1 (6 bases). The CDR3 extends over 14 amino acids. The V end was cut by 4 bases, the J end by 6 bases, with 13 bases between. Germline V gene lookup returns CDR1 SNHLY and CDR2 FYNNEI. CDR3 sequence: CASSVGGTGQPQHF. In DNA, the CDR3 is TGTGCCAGCAGTGTAGGGGGAACAGGTCAGCCCCAGCATTTT.

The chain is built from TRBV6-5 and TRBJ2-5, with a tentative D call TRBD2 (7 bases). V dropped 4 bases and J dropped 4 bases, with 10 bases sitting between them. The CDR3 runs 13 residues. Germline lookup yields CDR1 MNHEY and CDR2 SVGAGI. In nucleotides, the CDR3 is TGTGCCAGCAGTTTGGGGGGGGCAGAGACCCAGTACTTC. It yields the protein CASSLGGAETQYF.

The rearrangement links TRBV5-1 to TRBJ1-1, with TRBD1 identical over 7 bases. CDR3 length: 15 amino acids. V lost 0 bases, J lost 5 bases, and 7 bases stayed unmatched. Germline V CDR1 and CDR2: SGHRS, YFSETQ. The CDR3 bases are TGCGCCAGCAGCTTGGGGGACAGCCGGAGGACTGAAGCTTTCTTT. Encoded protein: CASSLGDSRRTEAFF.

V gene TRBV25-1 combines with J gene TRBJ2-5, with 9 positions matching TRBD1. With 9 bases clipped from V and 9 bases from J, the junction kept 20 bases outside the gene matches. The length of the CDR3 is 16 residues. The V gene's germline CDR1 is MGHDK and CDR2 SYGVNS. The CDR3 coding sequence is TGTGCCAGTACTAATACAGGGGGCGCCCCGGAGAAGGCCCAGTACTTC. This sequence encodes CASTNTGGAPEKAQYF. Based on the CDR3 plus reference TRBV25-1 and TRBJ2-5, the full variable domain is EADIYQTPRYLVIGTGKKITLECSQTMGHDKMYWYQQDPGMELHLIHYSYGVNSTEKGDLSSESTVSRIRTEHFPLTLESARPSHTSQYLCASTNTGGAPEKAQYFGPGTRLLVL.

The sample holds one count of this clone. The CDR3 loop is CATSQGASNQPQHF. The CDR3 DNA is TGTGCCACCAGTCAAGGGGCCAGCAATCAGCCCCAGCATTTT. The rearrangement links TRBV24-1 to TRBJ1-5, with D possibly TRBD1 on 5 matching bases. The CDR3 covers 14 residues. The germline CDR1 and CDR2 sequences are KGHDR and SFDVKD. Trimming took 6 bases from V and 1 from J, leaving 9 bases between them.

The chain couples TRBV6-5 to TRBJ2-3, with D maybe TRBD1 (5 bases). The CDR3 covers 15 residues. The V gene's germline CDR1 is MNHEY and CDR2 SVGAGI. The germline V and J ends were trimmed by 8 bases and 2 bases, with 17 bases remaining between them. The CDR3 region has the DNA TGTGCCAGCGCCCCGGTAGGGGTACCCACAGATACGCAGTATTTT. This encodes CASAPVGVPTDTQYF.

Here the CDR3 reads CASSVRRQVLEEQYF. The CDR3, as DNA: TGCGCCAGCAGCGTAAGGAGACAGGTCCTTGAGGAGCAGTACTTC. The rearrangement uses TRBV10-1 and TRBJ2-7; maybe TRBD1 (6 bases). Deletions cut 6 bases from V and 7 bases from J, with 22 bases between. Germline values: CDR1 WNHNN, CDR2 SYGVQD (reference sequence). The CDR3 consists of 15 residues.

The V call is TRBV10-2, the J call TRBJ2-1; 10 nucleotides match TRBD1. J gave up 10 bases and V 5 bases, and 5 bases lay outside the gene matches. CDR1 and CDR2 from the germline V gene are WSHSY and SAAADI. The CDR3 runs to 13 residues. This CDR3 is CASSRDRGREQFF. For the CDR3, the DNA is TGCGCCAGCAGTAGGGACAGGGGACGAGAGCAGTTCTTC.

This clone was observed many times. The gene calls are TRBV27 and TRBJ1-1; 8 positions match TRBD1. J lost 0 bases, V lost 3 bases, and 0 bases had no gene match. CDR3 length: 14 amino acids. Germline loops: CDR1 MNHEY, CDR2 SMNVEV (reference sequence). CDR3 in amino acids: CASSLGQVNTEAFF. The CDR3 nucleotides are TGTGCCAGCAGTTTGGGACAGGTGAACACTGAAGCTTTCTTT.

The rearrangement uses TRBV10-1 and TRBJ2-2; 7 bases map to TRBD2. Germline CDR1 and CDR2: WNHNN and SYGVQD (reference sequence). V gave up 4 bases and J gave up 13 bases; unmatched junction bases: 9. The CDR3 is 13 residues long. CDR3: CASSVSGLSALFF. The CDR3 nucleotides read TGCGCCAGCAGTGTTAGCGGGCTCTCTGCGCTGTTTTTT.

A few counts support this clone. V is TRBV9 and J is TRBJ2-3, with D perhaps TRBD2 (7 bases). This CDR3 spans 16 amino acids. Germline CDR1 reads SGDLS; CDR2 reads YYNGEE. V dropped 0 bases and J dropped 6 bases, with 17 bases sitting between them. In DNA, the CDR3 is TGTGCCAGCAGCGTAGTTCCGCGGGGGCTAGGGGATACGCAGTATTTT. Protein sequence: CASSVVPRGLGDTQYF.

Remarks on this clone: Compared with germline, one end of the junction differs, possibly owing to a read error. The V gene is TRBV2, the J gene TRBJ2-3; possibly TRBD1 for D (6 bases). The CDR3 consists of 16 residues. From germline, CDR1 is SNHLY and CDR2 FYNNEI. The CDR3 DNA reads TGTGCCAGCAATGAATCACCACAGGGTTTCGCAGATACGCAGTATTTT. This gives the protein CASNESPQGFADTQYF.

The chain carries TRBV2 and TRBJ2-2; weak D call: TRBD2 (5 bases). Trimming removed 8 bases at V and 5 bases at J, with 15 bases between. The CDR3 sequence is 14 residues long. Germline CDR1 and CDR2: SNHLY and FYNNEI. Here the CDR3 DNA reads TGTGCCAGCCAAACTAGTAGTGGTACCGGGGAGCTGTTTTTT. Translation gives CASQTSSGTGELFF.

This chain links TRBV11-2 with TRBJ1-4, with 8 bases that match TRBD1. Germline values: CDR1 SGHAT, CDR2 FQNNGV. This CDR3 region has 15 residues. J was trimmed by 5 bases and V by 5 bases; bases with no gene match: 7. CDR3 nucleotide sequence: TGTGCCAGCAGCCCCGTGACAGGGGTGAATGAAAAACTGTTTTTT. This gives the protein CASSPVTGVNEKLFF. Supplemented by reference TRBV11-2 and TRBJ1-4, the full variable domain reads EAGVAQSPRYKIIEKRQSVAFWCNPISGHATLYWYQQILGQGPKLLIQFQNNGVVDDSQLPKDRFSAERLKGVDSTLKIQPAKLEDSAVYLCASSPVTGVNEKLFFGSGTQLSVL.

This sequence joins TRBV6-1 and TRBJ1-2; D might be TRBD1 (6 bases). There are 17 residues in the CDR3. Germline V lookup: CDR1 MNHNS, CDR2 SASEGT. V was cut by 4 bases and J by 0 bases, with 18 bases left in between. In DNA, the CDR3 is TGTGCCAGCAGTGCCTACCTCTCAGGGGCATCTAACTATGGCTACACCTTC. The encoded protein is CASSAYLSGASNYGYTF.